Listed below are T cell receptor beta chains from one sample, sequenced in a study of control samples from healthy donors and cancer patients. Assay: immunoSEQ multiplex PCR; the TCRdb copy retains only in-frame clones and omits some. This table has about 120,000 clones, 80% to 90% appearing once. The sequencing sample was made of PBMCs. Every receptor here comes from a woman between 50 and 59 years old with colorectal cancer. The CDR3 runs from the conserved cysteine through the conserved F or W. D genes are given only for firm matches. Where a row states a size, it is once, few, many or the class of an expanded clone; other rows omit it.

d_call,clone_size,j_call,v_call,cdr3_aa,cdr3_nt
NA,once,TRBJ2-1,TRBV28,CASSLGTLGSYNEQFF,TGTGCCAGCAGCTTAGGGACACTCGGCTCCTACAATGAGCAGTTCTTC
NA,NA,TRBJ1-5,TRBV28,CASSLLYSNQPQHF,TGTGCCAGCAGTTTACTGTACAGCAATCAGCCCCAGCATTTT
TRBD1,NA,TRBJ1-4,TRBV6-6,CASSYLRTGINEKLFF,TGTGCCAGCAGTTACCTTCGGACAGGAATTAATGAAAAACTGTTTTTT
NA,NA,TRBJ1-6,TRBV30,CAWSVLARGNSPLHF,TGTGCCTGGAGTGTGTTGGCACGCGGAAATTCACCCCTCCACTTT
NA,NA,TRBJ2-2,TRBV19,CASSTTRYTGELFF,TGTGCCAGTAGTACCACAAGATACACCGGGGAGCTGTTTTTT
NA,NA,TRBJ2-1,TRBV7-8,CASSRNNEQFF,TGTGCCAGCAGCAGAAACAATGAGCAGTTCTTC
TRBD1,NA,TRBJ1-2,TRBV5-1,CASSSRPGTGFYGYTF,TGCGCCAGCAGCTCCCGGCCCGGGACAGGTTTTTATGGCTACACCTTC
TRBD2,once,TRBJ2-1,TRBV6-1,CASSLRGGGYNEQFF,TGTGCCAGCAGTTTACGCGGGGGGGGGTACAATGAGCAGTTCTTC
TRBD2,NA,TRBJ2-1,TRBV19,CASSIWRSSGGNEQFF,TGTGCCAGTAGTATTTGGAGGTCTAGCGGGGGGAATGAGCAGTTCTTC
NA,NA,TRBJ1-5,TRBV28,CASSFSSAGEQPQHF,TGTGCCAGCAGTTTCTCATCGGCAGGGGAACAGCCCCAGCATTTT
NA,NA,TRBJ1-2,TRBV28,CASSLGGATNYGYTF,TGTGCCAGCAGTTTAGGAGGGGCAACTAACTATGGCTACACCTTC
NA,NA,TRBJ1-1,TRBV5-1,CASSFDGARSEAFF,TGCGCCAGCAGCTTCGACGGGGCGAGATCTGAAGCTTTCTTT
NA,few,TRBJ1-3,TRBV5-4,CASSSQSSGNTIYF,TGTGCCAGCAGCTCACAGAGCTCTGGAAACACCATATATTTT
TRBD1,NA,TRBJ2-7,TRBV20-1,CSASGPGTGSYEQYF,TGCAGTGCTAGTGGCCCCGGGACAGGGTCCTACGAGCAGTACTTC
NA,few,TRBJ1-2,TRBV5-4,CASSLSGSRYGYTF,TGTGCCAGCAGCTTGTCAGGGTCCCGGTATGGCTACACCTTC
TRBD2,NA,TRBJ2-2,TRBV18,CASSPPSGSDTGELFF,TGTGCCAGCTCACCACCTAGCGGGAGCGACACCGGGGAGCTGTTTTTT
NA,NA,TRBJ2-5,TRBV19,CASRATREETQYF,TGTGCCAGTAGGGCCACTAGGGAAGAGACCCAGTACTTC
NA,once,TRBJ2-5,TRBV7-8,CASSPGTSETQYF,TGTGCCAGCAGCCCCGGGACCTCAGAGACCCAGTACTTC
NA,NA,TRBJ1-3,TRBV19,CASSLQRAGNTIYF,TGTGCCAGTAGTCTACAAAGGGCTGGAAACACCATATATTTT
NA,NA,TRBJ2-4,TRBV5-4,CASSHPVIAKNIQYF,TGTGCCAGCAGCCATCCGGTTATAGCCAAAAACATTCAGTACTTC
NA,NA,TRBJ1-1,TRBV5-1,CASSSWDPRNTEAFF,TGCGCCAGCAGCTCGTGGGATCCGAGGAACACTGAAGCTTTCTTT
NA,NA,TRBJ1-2,TRBV6-6,CASRSGTDYGYTF,TGTGCCAGCAGGTCCGGGACTGACTATGGCTACACCTTC
NA,NA,TRBJ2-2,TRBV18,CASSEGDTTTGELFF,TGTGCCAGCTCAGAAGGGGACACCACCACCGGGGAGCTGTTTTTT
TRBD1,NA,TRBJ1-5,TRBV6-2/TRBV6-3,CASSYKGQGSNQPQHF,TGTGCCAGCAGTTACAAGGGACAGGGTAGCAATCAGCCCCAGCATTTT
NA,once,TRBJ2-5,TRBV6-2/TRBV6-3,CASSYSGETQYF,TGTGCCAGCAGTTACTCGGGGGAGACCCAGTACTTC
NA,NA,TRBJ2-6,TRBV20-1,CSASPDSGANVLTF,TGCAGTGCTAGTCCCGACTCTGGGGCCAACGTCCTGACTTTC
NA,NA,TRBJ1-4,TRBV2,CASGGGYRRSDEKLFF,TGTGCCAGCGGGGGAGGTTATAGGCGCTCGGATGAAAAACTGTTTTTT
NA,NA,TRBJ2-5,TRBV7-7,CASSRTGQGETQYF,TGTGCTAGCAGTCGTACGGGACAAGGGGAGACCCAGTACTTC
TRBD2,NA,TRBJ2-1,TRBV7-9,CASRSSGGTAYNEQFF,TGTGCCAGCAGATCCAGCGGGGGGACGGCCTACAATGAGCAGTTCTTC
NA,NA,TRBJ1-2,TRBV6-2/TRBV6-3,CASSPSGAYGYTF,TGTGCCAGCAGTCCCTCGGGGGCCTACGGCTACACCTTC
NA,NA,TRBJ2-7,TRBV25-1,CASANLGAEGEQYF,TGTGCCAGCGCCAACCTTGGGGCAGAAGGCGAGCAGTACTTC